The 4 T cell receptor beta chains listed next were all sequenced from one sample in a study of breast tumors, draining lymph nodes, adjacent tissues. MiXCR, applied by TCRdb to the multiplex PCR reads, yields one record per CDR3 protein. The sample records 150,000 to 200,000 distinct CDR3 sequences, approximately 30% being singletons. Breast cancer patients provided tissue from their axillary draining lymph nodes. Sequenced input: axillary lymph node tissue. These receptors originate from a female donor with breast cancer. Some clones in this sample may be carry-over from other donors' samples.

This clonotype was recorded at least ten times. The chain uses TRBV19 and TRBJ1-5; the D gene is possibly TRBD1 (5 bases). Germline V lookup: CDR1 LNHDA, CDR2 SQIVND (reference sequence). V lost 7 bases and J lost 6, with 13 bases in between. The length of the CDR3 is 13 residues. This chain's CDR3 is CASTRGEVQPQHF. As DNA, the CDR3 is TGTGCCAGTACCCGGGGGGAAGTTCAGCCCCAGCATTTT.

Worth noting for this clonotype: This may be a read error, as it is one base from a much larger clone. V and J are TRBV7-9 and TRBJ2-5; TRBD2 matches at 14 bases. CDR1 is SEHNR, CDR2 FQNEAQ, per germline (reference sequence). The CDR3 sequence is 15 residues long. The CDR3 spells CASSLRGLAGGTQHF. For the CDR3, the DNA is TGTGCCAGCAGCTTAAGAGGACTAGCGGGGGGAACCCAGCACTTC.

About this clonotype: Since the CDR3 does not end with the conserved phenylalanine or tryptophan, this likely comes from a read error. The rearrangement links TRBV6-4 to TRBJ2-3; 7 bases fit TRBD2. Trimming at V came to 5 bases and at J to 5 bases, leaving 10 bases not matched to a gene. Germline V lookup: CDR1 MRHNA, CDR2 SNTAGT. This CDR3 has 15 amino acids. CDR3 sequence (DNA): TGTGCCAGCAGTCACCCCGGACTAGGGGTAGATACGCAGTATTCT. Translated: CASSHPGLGVDTQYS.

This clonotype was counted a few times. CDR3 sequence (DNA): TGCGCCAGCTTGGGAGAGGGGGCCATTCGTGAAGCTTTCTTT. Its translation: CASLGEGAIREAFF. The chain recombines TRBV5-1 with TRBJ1-1; the match to TRBD1 covers 7 bases. Germline trimming cut 7 bases from V and 7 bases from J; bases unmatched to any gene: 13. The CDR3 runs to 14 residues. Germline V gene lookup returns CDR1 SGHRS and CDR2 YFSETQ.